This T cell receptor beta chain comes out of a study of Graves' ophthalmopathy and Graves' hyperthyroidism. Transcripts of RNA were the source for amplifying TCR beta CDR3 regions. Second-round multiplex PCR came after first-round RT-PCR with HTBI primers. TCRdb called the multiplex PCR reads again in MiXCR, with one record for every CDR3 protein. The top ten hold roughly 3.2% of the sample, which has 350,000 to 450,000 distinct CDR3 sequences, under 25% seen once. Stable hyperthyroidism was defined by absence of ophthalmopathy within 18 months of follow-up. Additional autoimmune diseases, uncontrolled infections, pregnancy or lactation disqualified patients. Trimming pared 3 bases from V and 4 bases from J, leaving 9 bases between. Germline V lookup: CDR1 MNHNS, CDR2 SASEGT. The CDR3 consists of 13 residues.

The sequence came from a woman between 18 and 29 years old with stable Graves' hyperthyroidism. The specimen was peripheral blood. The chain joins TRBV6-1 to TRBJ1-1; D gene ambiguous. In DNA, the CDR3 is TGTGCCAGCAGTGATATGAGGGTCACTGAAGCTTTCTTT. The encoded protein is CASSDMRVTEAFF.